In this sample, the clone carrying this TCR beta chain turned up many times. Its antigen is unknown. The sample belongs to a study of T-cell reconstitution after alpha-beta-depleted transplantation in children. Study results and limitations: Most T-cell counts and diversity one year after the transplant came from T cells that were newly produced. Several hundred expanded graft clones reportedly were the source of alpha-beta T cells about two months after transplant.

Library preparation (for TCRbeta) was performed with unique molecular identifiers. Each CDR3 protein is one row after TCRdb ran MiXCR on the PCR reads. Of 250,000 to 300,000 distinct CDR3 sequences listed, about a tenth are singletons. The sequencing used PBMCs, collected before TCRalphabeta/CD19-depleted stem cell transplant. This receptor was identified in a boy under three years old with acute myeloid leukemia, due to receive a stem cell transplant.

The CDR3 nucleotides read TGTGCCAGTAGTAAAAGTCAGGGAAACATTCAGTACTTC. It encodes CASSKSQGNIQYF. This chain joins TRBV19 and TRBJ2-4; TRBD1 is a possible D gene (5 bases). There are 13 residues in the CDR3. The germline V gene encodes CDR1 LNHDA and CDR2 SQIVND (reference sequence). Trimming shortened V by 4 bases and J by 6 bases, and 10 bases separated the two germline ends.